This T cell receptor (beta chain) was captured by sequencing in a study of T-cell reconstitution after alpha-beta-depleted transplantation in children. General observations from the study: A year had passed since transplant, and T-cell counts and diversity by then came mostly from newly produced T cells.

Unique molecular identifiers were used in preparing the TCRbeta library. TCRdb redid the calling of the PCR reads with MiXCR, one entry per CDR3 protein. The table shows a few hundred thousand distinct CDR3 sequences, with 6% to 10% occurring only once. The V and J ends lost 0 bases and 6 bases respectively, with 4 bases between them. Per germline, CDR1 SGDLS and CDR2 YYNGEE. This CDR3 contains 12 residues. This clonotype was seen ten or more times. The antigen is undetermined. This sequence was found in a female patient aged 2-10 years who had a stem cell transplant for Fanconi anemia, so the T cells may come from the graft donor. This specimen consisted of peripheral blood, obtained 360 days after TCRalphabeta/CD19-depleted stem cell transplant. The rearrangement joins TRBV9 to TRBJ2-1; D unresolved. The chain's CDR3 is CASSVGANEQFF. The CDR3 DNA is TGTGCCAGCAGCGTAGGGGCCAATGAGCAGTTCTTC.